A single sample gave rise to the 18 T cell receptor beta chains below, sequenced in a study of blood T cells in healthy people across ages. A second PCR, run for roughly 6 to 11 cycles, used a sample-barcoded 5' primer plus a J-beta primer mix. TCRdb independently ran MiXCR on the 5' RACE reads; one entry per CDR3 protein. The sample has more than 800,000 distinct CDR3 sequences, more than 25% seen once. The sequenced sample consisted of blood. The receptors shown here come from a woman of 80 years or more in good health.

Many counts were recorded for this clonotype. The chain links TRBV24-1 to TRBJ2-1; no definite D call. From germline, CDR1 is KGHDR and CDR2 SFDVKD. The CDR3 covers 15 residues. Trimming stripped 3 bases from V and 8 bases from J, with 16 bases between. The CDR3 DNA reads TGTGCCACCAGTGATCCAGCGAAGGTGTCCGATGAGCAGTTCTTC. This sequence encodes CATSDPAKVSDEQFF.

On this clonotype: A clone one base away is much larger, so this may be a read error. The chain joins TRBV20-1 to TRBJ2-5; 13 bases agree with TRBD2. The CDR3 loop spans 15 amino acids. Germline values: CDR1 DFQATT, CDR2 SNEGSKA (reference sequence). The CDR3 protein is CGARLGLAGRETQYF. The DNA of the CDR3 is TGCGGTGCTCGCTTGGGACTAGCGGGGAGAGAGACCCAGTACTTC.

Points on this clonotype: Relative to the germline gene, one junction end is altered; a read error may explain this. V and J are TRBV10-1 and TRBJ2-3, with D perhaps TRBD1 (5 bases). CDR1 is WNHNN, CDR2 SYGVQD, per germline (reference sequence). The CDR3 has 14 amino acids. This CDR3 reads CASGESSSRVKSYF. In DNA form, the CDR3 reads TGCGCCAGCGGTGAGTCTTCTTCCAGGGTTAAGTCGTATTTT.

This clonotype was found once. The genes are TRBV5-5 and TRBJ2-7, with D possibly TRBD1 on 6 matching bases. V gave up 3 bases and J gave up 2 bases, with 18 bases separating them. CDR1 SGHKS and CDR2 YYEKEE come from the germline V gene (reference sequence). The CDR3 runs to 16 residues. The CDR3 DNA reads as TGTGCCAGCAGCTCCCGGCTACAGGGATTAGCCTACGAGCAGTACTTC. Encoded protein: CASSSRLQGLAYEQYF.

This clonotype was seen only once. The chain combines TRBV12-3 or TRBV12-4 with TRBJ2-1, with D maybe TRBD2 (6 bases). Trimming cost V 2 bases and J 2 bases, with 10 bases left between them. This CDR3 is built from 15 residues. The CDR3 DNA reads TGTGCCAGCAGTTTAATGGCGGGACCCTACAATGAGCAGTTCTTC. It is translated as CASSLMAGPYNEQFF.

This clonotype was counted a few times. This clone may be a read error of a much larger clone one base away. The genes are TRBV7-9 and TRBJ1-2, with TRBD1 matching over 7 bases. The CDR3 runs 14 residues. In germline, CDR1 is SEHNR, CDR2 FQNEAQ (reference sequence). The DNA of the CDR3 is TGTGCCGGCAGCTTAGCAGGGGGGTTCTATGGCTACACCTTC. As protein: CAGSLAGGFYGYTF.

The DNA for the CDR3 is TGTGCCAGCAGTCACGGACAGGGACGGACGTCTGAAGCTTTCTTT. Its protein product is CASSHGQGRTSEAFF. V usage is TRBV27 and J usage is TRBJ1-1, with TRBD1 identical over 8 bases. This CDR3 has 15 amino acids. The germline V gene has CDR1 MNHEY and CDR2 SMNVEV (reference sequence). J lost 6 bases, V lost 5 bases, and 11 bases had no gene match.

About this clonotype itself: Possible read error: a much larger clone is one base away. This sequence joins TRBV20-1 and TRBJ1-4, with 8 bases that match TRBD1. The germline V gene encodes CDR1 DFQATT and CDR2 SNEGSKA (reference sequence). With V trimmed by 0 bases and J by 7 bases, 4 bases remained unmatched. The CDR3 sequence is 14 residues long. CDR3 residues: CSARDDRGGEKLFF. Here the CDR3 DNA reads TGCAGTGCTAGAGACGACAGGGGTGGTGAAAAACTGTTTTTT.

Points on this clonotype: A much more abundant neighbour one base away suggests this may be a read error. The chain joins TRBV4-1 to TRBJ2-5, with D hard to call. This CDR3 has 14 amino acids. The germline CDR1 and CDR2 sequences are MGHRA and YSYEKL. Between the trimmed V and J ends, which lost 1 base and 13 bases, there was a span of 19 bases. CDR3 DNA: TGCGCCAGCAGCCAAGCATCCACAACCTACGAGCGGTACTTC. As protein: CASSQASTTYERYF.

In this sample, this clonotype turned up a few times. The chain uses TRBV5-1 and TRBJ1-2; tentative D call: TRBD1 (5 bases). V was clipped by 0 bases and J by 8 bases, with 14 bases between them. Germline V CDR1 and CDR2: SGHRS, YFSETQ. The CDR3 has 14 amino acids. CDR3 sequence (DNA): TGCGCCAGCAGCTTGGGAGGGACCGTCGGGGGCTACACCTTC. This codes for CASSLGGTVGGYTF. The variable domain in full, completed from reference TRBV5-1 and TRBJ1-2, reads KAGVTQTPRYLIKTRGQQVTLSCSPISGHRSVSWYQQTPGQGLQFLFEYFSETQRNKGNFPGRFSGRQFSNSRSEMNVSTLELGDSALYLCASSLGGTVGGYTFGSGTRLTVV.

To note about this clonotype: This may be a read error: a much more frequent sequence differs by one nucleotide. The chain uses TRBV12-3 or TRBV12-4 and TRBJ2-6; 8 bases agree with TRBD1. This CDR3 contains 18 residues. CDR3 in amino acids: CASSSARGLITGANVRTF. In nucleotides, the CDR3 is TGTGCCAGCAGTTCGGCCAGGGGGCTCATAACTGGGGCCAACGTCCGGACTTTC.

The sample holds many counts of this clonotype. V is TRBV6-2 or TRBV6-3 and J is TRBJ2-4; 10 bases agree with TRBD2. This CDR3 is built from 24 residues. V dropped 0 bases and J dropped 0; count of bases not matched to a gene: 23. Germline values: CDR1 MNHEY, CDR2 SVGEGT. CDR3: CASSYSIELALLAGIHLAKNIQYF. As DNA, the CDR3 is TGTGCCAGCAGTTACTCGATCGAATTAGCGTTACTAGCGGGGATACACCTAGCCAAAAACATTCAGTACTTC.

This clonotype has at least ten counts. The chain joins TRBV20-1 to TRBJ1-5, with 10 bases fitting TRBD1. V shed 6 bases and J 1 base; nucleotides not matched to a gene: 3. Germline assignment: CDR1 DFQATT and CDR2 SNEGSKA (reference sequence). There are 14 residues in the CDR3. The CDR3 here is CSALDRGSNQPQHF. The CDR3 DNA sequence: TGCAGTGCCTTGGACAGGGGGAGCAATCAGCCCCAGCATTTT.

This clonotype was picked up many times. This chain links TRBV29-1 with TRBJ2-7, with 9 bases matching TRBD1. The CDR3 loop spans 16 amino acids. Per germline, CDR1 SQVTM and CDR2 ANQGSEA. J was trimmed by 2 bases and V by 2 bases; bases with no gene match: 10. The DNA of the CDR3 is TGCAGCGTTGAAAACAGGGGGCAATTACCGGCCTACGAGCAGTACTTC. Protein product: CSVENRGQLPAYEQYF.

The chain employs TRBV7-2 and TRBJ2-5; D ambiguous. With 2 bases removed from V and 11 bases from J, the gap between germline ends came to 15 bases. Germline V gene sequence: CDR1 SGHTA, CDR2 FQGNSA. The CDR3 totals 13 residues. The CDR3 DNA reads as TGTGCCAGCAGCTTAACTTCGTTAGATGGGCAGTACTTC. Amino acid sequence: CASSLTSLDGQYF.

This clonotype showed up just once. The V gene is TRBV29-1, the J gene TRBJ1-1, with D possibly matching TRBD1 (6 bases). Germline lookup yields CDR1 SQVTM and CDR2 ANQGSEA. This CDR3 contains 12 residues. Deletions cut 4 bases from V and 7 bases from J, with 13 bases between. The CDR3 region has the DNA TGCAGCGTTGGGGGGGGGCAGGATGAAGCTTTCTTT. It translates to CSVGGGQDEAFF.

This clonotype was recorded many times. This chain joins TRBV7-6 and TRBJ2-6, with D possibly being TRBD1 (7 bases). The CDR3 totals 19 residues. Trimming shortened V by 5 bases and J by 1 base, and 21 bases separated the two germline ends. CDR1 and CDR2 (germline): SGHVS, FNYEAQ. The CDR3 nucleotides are TGTGCCAGCAGCAACTATTGGGCGGGACAGCGTTCTGGGGCCAACGTCCTGACTTTC. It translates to CASSNYWAGQRSGANVLTF.

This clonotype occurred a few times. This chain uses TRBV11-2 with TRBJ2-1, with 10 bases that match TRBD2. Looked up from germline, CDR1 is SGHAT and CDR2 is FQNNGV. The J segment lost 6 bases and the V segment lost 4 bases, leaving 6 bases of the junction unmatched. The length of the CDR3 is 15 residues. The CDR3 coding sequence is TGTGCCAGCAGCTCACAAGCGGGGGGGCTCAATGAGCAGTTCTTC. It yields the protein CASSSQAGGLNEQFF.